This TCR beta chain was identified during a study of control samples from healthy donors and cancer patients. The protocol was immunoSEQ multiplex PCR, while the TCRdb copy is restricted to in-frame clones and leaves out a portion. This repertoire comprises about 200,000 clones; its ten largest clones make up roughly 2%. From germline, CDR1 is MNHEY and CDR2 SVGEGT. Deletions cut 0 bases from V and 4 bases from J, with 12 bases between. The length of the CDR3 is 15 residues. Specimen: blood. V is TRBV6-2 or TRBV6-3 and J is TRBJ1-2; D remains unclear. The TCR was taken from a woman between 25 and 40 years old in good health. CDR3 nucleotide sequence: TGTGCCAGCAGTTACTCGCCGGATTTGTCCTATGGCTACACCTTC. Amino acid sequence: CASSYSPDLSYGYTF.